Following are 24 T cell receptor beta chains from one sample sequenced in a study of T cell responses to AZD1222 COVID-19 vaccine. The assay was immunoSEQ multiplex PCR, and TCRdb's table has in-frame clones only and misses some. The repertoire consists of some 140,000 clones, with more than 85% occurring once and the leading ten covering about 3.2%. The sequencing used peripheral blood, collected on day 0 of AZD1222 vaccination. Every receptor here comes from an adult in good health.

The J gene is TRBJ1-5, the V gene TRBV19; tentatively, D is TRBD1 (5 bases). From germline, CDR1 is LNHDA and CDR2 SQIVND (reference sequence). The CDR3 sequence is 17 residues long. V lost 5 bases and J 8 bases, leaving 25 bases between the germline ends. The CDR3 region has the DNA TGTGCCAGTAGTCGGCTTCCAACTAGGGGCCTAGGTGAGCCCCAGCATTTT. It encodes CASSRLPTRGLGEPQHF.

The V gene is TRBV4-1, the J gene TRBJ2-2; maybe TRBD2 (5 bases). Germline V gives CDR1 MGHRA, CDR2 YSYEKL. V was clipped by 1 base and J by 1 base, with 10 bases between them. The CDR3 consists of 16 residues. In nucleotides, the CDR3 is TGCGCCAGCAGCCAAGGCGGACTTGAGAACACCGGGGAGCTGTTTTTT. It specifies CASSQGGLENTGELFF.

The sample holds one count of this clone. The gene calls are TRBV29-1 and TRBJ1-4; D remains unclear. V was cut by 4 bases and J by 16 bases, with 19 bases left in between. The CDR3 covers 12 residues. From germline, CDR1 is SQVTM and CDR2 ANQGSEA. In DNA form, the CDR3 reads TGCAGCGTTGTAGCAGGAGACAAGCCCCCGTTTTTT. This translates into CSVVAGDKPPFF.

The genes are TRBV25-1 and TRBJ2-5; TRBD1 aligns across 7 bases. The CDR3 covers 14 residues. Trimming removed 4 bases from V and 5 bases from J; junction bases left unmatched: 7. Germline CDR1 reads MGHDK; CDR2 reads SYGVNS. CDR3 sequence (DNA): TGTGCCAGCAGTGCAGCAGGGGGTTACGAGACCCAGTACTTC. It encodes CASSAAGGYETQYF.

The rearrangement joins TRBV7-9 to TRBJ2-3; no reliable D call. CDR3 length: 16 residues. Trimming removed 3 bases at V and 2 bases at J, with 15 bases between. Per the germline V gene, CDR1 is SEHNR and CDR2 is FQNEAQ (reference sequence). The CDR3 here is CASSLGFAPNTDTQYF. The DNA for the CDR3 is TGTGCCAGCAGCTTGGGTTTTGCGCCTAACACAGATACGCAGTATTTT. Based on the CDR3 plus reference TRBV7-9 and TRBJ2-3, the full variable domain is DTGVSQNPRHKITKRGQNVTFRCDPISEHNRLYWYRQTLGQGPEFLTYFQNEAQLEKSRLLSDRFSAERPKGSFSTLEIQRTEQGDSAMYLCASSLGFAPNTDTQYFGPGTRLTVL.

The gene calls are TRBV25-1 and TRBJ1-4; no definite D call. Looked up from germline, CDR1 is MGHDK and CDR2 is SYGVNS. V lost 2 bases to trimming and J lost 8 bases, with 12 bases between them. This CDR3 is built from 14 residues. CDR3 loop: CASSEVMPGEKLFF. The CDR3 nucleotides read TGTGCCAGCAGTGAAGTTATGCCGGGCGAAAAACTGTTTTTT.

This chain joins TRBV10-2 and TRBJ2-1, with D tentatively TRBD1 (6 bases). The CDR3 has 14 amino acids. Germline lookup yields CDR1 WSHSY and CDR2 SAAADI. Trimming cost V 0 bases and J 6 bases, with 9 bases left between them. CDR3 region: CASSESQGLNEQFF. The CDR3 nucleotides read TGCGCCAGCAGTGAGTCACAGGGTCTCAATGAGCAGTTCTTC.

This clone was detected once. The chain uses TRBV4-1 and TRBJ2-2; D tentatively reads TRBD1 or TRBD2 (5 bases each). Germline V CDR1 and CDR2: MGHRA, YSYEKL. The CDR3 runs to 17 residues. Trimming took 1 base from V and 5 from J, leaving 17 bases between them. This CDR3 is CASSQVPDSGWTGELFF. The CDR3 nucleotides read TGCGCCAGCAGCCAAGTCCCGGACTCAGGGTGGACCGGGGAGCTGTTTTTT.

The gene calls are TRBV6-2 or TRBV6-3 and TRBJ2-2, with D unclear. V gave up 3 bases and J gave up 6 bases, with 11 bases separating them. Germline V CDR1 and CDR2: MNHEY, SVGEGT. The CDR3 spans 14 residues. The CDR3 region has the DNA TGTGCCAGCAGTTATTCGTTGTATCCCGGGGAGCTGTTTTTT. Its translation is CASSYSLYPGELFF.

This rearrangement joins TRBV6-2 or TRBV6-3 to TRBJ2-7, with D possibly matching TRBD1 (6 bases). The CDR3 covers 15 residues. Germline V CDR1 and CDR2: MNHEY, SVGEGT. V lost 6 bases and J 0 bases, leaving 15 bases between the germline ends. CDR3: CASSDWDISSYEQYF. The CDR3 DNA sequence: TGTGCCAGCAGCGACTGGGACATTAGCTCCTACGAGCAGTACTTC.

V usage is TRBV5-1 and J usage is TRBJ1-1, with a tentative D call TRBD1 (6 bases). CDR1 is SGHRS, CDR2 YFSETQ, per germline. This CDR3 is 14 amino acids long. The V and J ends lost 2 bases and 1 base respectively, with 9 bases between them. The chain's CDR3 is CASSLQGSNTEAFF. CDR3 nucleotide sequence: TGCGCCAGCAGCTTACAGGGATCGAACACTGAAGCTTTCTTT.

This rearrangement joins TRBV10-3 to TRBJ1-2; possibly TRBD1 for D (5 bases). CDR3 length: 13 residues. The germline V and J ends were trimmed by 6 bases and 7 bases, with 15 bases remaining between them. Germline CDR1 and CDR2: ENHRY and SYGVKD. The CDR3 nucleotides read TGTGCCATCAGCCGGGACGGCCTGGGTGGCTACACCTTC. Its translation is CAISRDGLGGYTF.

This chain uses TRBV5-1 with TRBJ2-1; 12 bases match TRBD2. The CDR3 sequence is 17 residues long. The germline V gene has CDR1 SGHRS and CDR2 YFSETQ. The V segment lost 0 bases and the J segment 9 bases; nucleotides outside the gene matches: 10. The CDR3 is CASSLASGRARSSEQFF. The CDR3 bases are TGCGCCAGCAGCTTGGCTAGCGGGAGGGCCAGGTCTAGTGAGCAGTTCTTC.

In DNA form, the CDR3 reads TGTGCCAGCAGCTTACTACAGGCGGGGAGCACTGAAGCTTTCTTT. Translated: CASSLLQAGSTEAFF. V gene TRBV7-9 combines with J gene TRBJ1-1, with D maybe TRBD1 (5 bases). Germline CDR1 SEHNR, CDR2 FQNEAQ (reference sequence). CDR3 length: 15 residues. The V end lost 2 bases, the J end lost 4 bases, and 14 bases lay between the germline ends.

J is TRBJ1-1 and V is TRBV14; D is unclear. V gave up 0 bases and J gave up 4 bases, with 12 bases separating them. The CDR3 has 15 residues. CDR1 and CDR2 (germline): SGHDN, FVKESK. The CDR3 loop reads CASSQDAEAFTEAFF. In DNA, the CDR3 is TGTGCCAGCAGCCAAGATGCGGAGGCGTTCACTGAAGCTTTCTTT. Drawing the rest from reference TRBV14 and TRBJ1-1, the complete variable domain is EAGVTQFPSHSVIEKGQTVTLRCDPISGHDNLYWYRRVMGKEIKFLLHFVKESKQDESGMPNNRFLAERTGGTYSTLKVQPAELEDSGVYFCASSQDAEAFTEAFFGQGTRLTVV.

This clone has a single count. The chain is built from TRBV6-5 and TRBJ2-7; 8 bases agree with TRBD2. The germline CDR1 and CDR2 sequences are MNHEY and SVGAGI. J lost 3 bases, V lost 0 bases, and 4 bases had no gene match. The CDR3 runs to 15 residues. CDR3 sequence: CASSYSTSGIYEQYF. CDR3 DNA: TGTGCCAGCAGTTACTCCACTAGCGGAATCTACGAGCAGTACTTC.

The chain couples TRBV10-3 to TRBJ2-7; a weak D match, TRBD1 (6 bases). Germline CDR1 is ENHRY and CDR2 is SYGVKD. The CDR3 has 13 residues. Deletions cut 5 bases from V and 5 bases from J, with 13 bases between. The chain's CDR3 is CAISSGAPHEQYF. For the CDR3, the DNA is TGTGCCATCAGTTCAGGGGCTCCCCACGAGCAGTACTTC.

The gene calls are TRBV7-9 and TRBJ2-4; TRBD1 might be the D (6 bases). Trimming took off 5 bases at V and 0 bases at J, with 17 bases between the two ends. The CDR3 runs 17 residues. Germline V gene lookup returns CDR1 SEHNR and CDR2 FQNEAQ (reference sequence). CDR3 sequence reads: CASSLYRDTVAKNIQYF. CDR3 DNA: TGTGCCAGCAGCCTCTACCGGGACACGGTAGCCAAAAACATTCAGTACTTC.

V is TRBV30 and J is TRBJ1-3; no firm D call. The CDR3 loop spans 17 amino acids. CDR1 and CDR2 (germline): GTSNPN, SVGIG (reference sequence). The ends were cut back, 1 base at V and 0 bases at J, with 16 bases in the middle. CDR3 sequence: CAWSGPPRGLSGNTIYF. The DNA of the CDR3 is TGTGCCTGGAGTGGACCGCCACGGGGTCTCTCTGGAAACACCATATATTTT. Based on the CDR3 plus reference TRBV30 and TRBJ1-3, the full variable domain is SQTIHQWPATLVQPVGSPLSLECTVEGTSNPNLYWYRQAAGRGLQLLFYSVGIGQISSEVPQNLSASRPQDRQFILSSKKLLLSDSGFYLCAWSGPPRGLSGNTIYFGEGSWLTVV.

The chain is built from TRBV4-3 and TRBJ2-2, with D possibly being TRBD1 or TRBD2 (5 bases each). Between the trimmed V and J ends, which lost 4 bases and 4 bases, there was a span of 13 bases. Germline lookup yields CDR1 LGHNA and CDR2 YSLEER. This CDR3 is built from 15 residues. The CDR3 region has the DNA TGCGCCAGCAGCCGGTCAACGAGGGGCACCGGGGAGCTGTTTTTT. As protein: CASSRSTRGTGELFF.

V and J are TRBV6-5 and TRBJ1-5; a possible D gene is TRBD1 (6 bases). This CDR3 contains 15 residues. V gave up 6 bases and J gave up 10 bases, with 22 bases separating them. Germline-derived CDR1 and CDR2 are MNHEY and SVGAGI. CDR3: CASSTGTLGLTPQHF. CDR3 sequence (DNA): TGTGCCAGCAGCACCGGGACACTCGGCCTGACCCCCCAGCATTTT.

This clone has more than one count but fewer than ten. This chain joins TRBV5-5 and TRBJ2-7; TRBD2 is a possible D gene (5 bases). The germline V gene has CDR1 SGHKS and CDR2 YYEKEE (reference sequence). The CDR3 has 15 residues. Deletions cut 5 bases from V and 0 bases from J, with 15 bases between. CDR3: CASSSEPGSSYEQYF. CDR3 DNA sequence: TGTGCCAGCAGTTCAGAACCGGGGAGCTCCTACGAGCAGTACTTC.

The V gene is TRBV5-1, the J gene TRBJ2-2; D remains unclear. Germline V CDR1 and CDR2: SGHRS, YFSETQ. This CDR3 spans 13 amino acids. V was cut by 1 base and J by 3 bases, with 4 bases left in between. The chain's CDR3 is CASSLLYTGELFF. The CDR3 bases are TGCGCCAGCAGCTTGCTTTACACCGGGGAGCTGTTTTTT.

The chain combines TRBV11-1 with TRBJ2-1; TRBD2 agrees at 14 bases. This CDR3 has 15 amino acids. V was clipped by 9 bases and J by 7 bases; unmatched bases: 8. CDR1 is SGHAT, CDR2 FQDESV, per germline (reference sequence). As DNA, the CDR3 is TGTGCCAGTGGGGGGGGACTAGCGGGAGTTAATGAGCAGTTCTTC. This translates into CASGGGLAGVNEQFF.